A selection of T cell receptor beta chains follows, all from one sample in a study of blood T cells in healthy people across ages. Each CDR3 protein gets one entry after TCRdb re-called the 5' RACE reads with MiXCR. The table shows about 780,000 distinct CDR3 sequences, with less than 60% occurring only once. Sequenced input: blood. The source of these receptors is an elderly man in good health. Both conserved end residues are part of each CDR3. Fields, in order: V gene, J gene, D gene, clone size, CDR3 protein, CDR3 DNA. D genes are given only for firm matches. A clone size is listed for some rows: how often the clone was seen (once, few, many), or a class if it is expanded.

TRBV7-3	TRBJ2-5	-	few	CASSSLGVSGETQYF	TGTGCCAGCAGCTCTTTAGGGGTGAGCGGAGAGACCCAGTACTTC
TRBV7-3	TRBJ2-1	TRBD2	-	CASSTTGGEQFF	TGTGCCAGCAGCACCACGGGGGGTGAGCAGTTCTTC
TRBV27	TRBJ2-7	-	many	CASSFLSYEQYF	TGTGCCAGCAGTTTCCTCTCCTACGAGCAGTACTTC
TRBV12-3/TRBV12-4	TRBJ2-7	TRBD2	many	CASSFGLAYEQYF	TGTGCCAGCAGTTTTGGACTAGCCTACGAGCAGTACTTC
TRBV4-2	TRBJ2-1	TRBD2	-	CASSQDLGTSGRVAYNEQFF	TGTGCCAGCAGCCAAGATCTGGGAACTAGCGGGAGGGTCGCCTACAATGAGCAGTTCTTC
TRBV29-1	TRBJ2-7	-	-	CSAEGGWDEQYF	TGCAGCGCGGAAGGCGGGTGGGACGAGCAGTACTTC
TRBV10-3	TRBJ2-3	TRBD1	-	CAISESTGADTQYF	TGTGCCATCAGTGAGTCAACAGGGGCAGATACGCAGTATTTT
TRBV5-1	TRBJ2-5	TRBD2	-	CASSPGTSANEQYF	TGCGCCAGCAGCCCGGGGACTAGTGCCAATGAGCAGTACTTC
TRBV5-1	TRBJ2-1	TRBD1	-	CASSSDRGSRDEQFF	TGCGCCAGCAGCTCGGACAGGGGAAGTAGGGATGAGCAGTTCTTC
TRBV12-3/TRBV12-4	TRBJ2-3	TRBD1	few	CASSPGTGDGDTQYF	TGTGCCAGCAGCCCCGGGACAGGGGACGGAGATACGCAGTATTTT
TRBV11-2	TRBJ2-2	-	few	CASSLSPGNGELFF	TGTGCCAGCAGCTTATCTCCTGGGAACGGGGAGCTGTTTTTT
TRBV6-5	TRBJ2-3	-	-	CASSYSRAPDTQYF	TGTGCCAGCAGTTACTCAAGGGCCCCAGATACGCAGTATTTT
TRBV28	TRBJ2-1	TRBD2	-	CASSLYSGEGLGEQFF	TGTGCCAGCAGTTTATATTCGGGGGAGGGCCTAGGTGAGCAGTTCTTC
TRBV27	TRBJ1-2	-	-	CASSLSPEANYGYTF	TGTGCCAGCAGTTTGTCCCCTGAAGCTAACTATGGCTACACCTTC
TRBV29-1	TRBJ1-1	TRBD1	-	CSVVFVGDRASEAFF	TGCAGCGTTGTTTTTGTGGGGGACAGGGCCTCTGAAGCTTTCTTT
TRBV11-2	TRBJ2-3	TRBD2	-	CASSLLISSGDTQYF	TGTGCCAGCAGCTTATTAATCTCTAGCGGAGATACGCAGTATTTT
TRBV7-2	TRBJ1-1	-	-	CASSLYRGFTEAFF	TGTGCCAGCAGCTTATATCGGGGTTTCACTGAAGCTTTCTTT
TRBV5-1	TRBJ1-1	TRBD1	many	CASFPGTGGPEDTEAFF	TGCGCCTCGTTTCCCGGGACAGGGGGCCCGGAGGACACTGAAGCTTTCTTT
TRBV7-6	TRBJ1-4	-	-	CANSLGHYRATNEKLFF	TGTGCCAACAGCTTAGGCCATTACAGGGCAACTAATGAAAAACTGTTTTTT
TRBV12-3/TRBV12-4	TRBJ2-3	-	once	CASRPGLLTDTQYF	TGTGCCAGCAGACCGGGACTCCTCACAGATACGCAGTATTTT
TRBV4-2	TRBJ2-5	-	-	CASSQESFRETQYF	TGTGCCAGCAGCCAAGAAAGTTTTCGGGAGACCCAGTACTTC
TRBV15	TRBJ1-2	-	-	CATSRDKQGYGYTF	TGTGCCACCAGCAGAGATAAACAGGGCTATGGCTACACCTTC
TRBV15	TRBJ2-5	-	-	CATSRDGGLGFVQYF	TGTGCCACCAGCAGAGATGGAGGACTGGGGTTTGTGCAGTACTTC
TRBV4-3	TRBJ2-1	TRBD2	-	CASSPGTSGGSYNEQFF	TGCGCCAGCAGCCCCGGGACTAGCGGGGGGTCCTACAATGAGCAGTTCTTC
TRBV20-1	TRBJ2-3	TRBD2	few	CSARVLGREAGDTQYF	TGCAGTGCTAGAGTGTTAGGGCGGGAGGCAGGAGATACGCAGTATTTT
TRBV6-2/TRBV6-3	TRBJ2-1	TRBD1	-	CASSYSGQVGEKQFF	TGTGCCAGCAGTTACTCGGGACAGGTGGGGGAGAAGCAGTTCTTC
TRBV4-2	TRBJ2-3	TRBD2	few	CASSQDKQLAGGPVDTQYF	TGTGCCAGCAGCCAAGATAAACAACTAGCGGGAGGGCCAGTAGATACGCAGTATTTT
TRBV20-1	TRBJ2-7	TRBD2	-	CSARGPSGISSPYEQYF	TGCAGTGCTAGAGGGCCTAGCGGGATAAGCTCCCCCTACGAGCAGTACTTC
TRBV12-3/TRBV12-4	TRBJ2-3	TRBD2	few	CASSLEPSGRPTDTQYF	TGTGCCAGCAGCCTGGAACCTAGCGGGAGACCCACAGATACGCAGTATTTT
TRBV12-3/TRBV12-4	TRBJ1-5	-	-	CASAHLQPQHF	TGTGCCAGCGCTCACCTACAGCCCCAGCATTTT
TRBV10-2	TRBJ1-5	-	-	CASTPGNQPQHF	TGCGCCAGCACTCCGGGGAATCAGCCCCAGCATTTT
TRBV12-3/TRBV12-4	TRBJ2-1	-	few	CASSPRFSLGNEQFF	TGTGCCAGCAGTCCTAGGTTCTCCCTGGGCAATGAGCAGTTCTTC
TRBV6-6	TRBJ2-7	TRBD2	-	CASSDSLGREANTYEQYF	TGTGCCAGCAGCGACTCCCTAGGCCGGGAGGCCAATACCTACGAGCAGTACTTC
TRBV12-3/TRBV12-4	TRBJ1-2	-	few	CASSQTGSMGGYTF	TGTGCCAGCAGTCAAACAGGTTCAATGGGTGGCTACACCTTC
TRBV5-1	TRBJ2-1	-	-	CASRLSTTGEQFF	TGCGCCAGCAGACTTTCTACAACGGGTGAGCAGTTCTTC
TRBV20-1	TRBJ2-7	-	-	CSASRNRKRYEQYF	TGCAGTGCTAGTCGTAACAGAAAACGCTACGAGCAGTACTTC
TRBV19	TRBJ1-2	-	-	CASTRPDSNYGYTF	TGTGCCAGTACAAGACCGGACAGCAACTATGGCTACACCTTC
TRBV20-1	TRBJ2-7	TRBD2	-	CSGVSGTNEQYF	TGCAGTGGGGTTAGCGGGACAAACGAGCAGTACTTC
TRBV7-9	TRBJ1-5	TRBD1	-	CASSFRGQIPEPQHF	TGTGCCAGCAGCTTTAGGGGGCAGATCCCAGAGCCCCAGCATTTT
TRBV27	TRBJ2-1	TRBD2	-	CASSPSPGLVGNEQFF	TGTGCCAGCAGCCCTAGTCCGGGACTAGTAGGAAATGAGCAGTTCTTC
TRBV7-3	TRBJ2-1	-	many	CASSSGTYDEQFF	TGTGCCAGCAGCTCCGGGACCTACGATGAGCAGTTCTTC
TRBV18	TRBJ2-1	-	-	CASSATLEGAQETQFF	TGTGCCAGCTCAGCCACCCTAGAAGGAGCCCAAGAGACCCAGTTCTTC
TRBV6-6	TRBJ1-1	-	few	CASRADTEAFF	TGTGCCAGCAGGGCAGACACTGAAGCTTTCTTT
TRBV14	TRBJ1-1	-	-	CASSQLRQQAFF	TGTGCCAGCAGCCAACTTAGACAGCAAGCTTTCTTT
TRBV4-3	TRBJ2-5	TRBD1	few	CASSSAGGRGETQYF	TGCGCCAGCAGCTCAGCAGGGGGTAGAGGGGAGACCCAGTACTTC
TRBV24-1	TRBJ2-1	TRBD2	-	CATSDYGTSGNNEQFF	TGTGCCACCAGTGATTATGGGACTAGCGGCAACAATGAGCAGTTCTTC
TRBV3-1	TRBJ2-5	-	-	CASSQDESTGRTQYF	TGTGCCAGCAGCCAAGATGAGTCAACAGGACGGACCCAGTACTTC
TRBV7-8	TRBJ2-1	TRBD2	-	CASSFRTSGSLYEQFF	TGTGCCAGCAGCTTCAGGACTAGCGGGAGCCTTTATGAGCAGTTCTTC
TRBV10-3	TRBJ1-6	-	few	CAIRGGESSPLHF	TGTGCCATCAGGGGTGGGGAGTCTTCACCCCTCCACTTT
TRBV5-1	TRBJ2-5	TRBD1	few	CASSKTGPLETQYF	TGCGCCAGCAGCAAGACAGGGCCGTTGGAGACCCAGTACTTC
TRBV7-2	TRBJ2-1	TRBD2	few	CASSFRLAGVVGSYNEQFF	TGTGCCAGCAGCTTTAGGCTAGCGGGAGTAGTAGGATCCTACAATGAGCAGTTCTTC
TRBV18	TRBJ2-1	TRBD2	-	CASSPRPGGRGTSGTKSSYNEQFF	TGTGCCAGCTCACCAAGACCTGGGGGGAGGGGGACTAGCGGGACGAAGAGCTCCTACAATGAGCAGTTCTTC
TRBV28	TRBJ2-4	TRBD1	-	CASRTLSGGVKNIQYF	TGTGCCAGCAGAACCCTCTCAGGGGGCGTTAAAAACATTCAGTACTTC